This TCR beta chain was found in a study of shared clonotypes between healthy human individuals. This clone has a handful of counts. The antigen is undetermined. Study results and caveats: The study's rarefaction showed incomplete sorted-subset sequencing despite large depth.

It was CD45RO-negative cells, positively selected for CCR7, that made up naive CD8 cells, with terminally differentiated effector memory CD45RA+ cells excluded. The study drew its donors from healthy HIV-negative adults without recent acute infections or vaccinations. Those who donated, Caucasian adults without exception, all lived in Nashville, Tennessee. The germline gives CDR1 SGDLS, CDR2 YYNGEE. Trimming pared 0 bases from V and 0 bases from J, leaving 7 bases between. The CDR3 length is 14 residues. TCRdb's table, derived via immunoSEQ multiplex PCR, lists solely in-frame clones and lacks some. The data hold about 2,100,000 clones, with roughly 91% observed a single time.

Sequencing was done on a sample of naive CD8+ T cells from PBMCs. The genes are TRBV9 and TRBJ2-7; tentatively, D is TRBD1 (6 bases). This clonotype was sampled from a man aged 18 to 29 in good health. Some clones in this sample may be carry-over from other donors' samples. The CDR3 region has the DNA TGTGCCAGCAGCGTAGGACAGGACTCCTACGAGCAGTACTTC. It yields the protein CASSVGQDSYEQYF.